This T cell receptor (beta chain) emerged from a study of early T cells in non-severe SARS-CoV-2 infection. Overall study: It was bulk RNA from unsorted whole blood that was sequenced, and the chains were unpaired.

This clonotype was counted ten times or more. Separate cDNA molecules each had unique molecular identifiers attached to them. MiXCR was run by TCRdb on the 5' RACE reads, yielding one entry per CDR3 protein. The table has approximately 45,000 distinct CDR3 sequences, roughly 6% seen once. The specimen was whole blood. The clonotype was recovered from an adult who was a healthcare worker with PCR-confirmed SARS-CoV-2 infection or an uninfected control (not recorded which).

The CDR3 DNA reads as TGTGCCAGCAGCTTGGCAACAGGGGGCGCACGCAATCAGCCCCAGCATTTT. Its protein product is CASSLATGGARNQPQHF. The chain joins TRBV5-6 to TRBJ1-5; 9 positions agree with TRBD1. Per the germline V gene, CDR1 is SGHDT and CDR2 is YYEEEE. The CDR3 extends over 17 amino acids. The junction had 6 bases not matched to a gene; V was cut back by 0 bases and J by 2 bases. Full variable domain (missing parts from reference TRBV5-6 and TRBJ1-5): DAGVTQSPTHLIKTRGQQVTLRCSPKSGHDTVSWYQQALGQGPQFIFQYYEEEERQRGNFPDRFSGHQFPNYSSELNVNALLLGDSALYLCASSLATGGARNQPQHFGDGTRLSIL.